The T cell receptor beta chain under discussion was sequenced for a study of response to subunit inactivated influenza vaccine. Overall study findings and caveats: Few additional T cells are recruited per seasonal influenza vaccination, authors suggested.

The table lists this clonotype with a few counts. The antigen is undetermined. TCRdb ran MiXCR on the RT-PCR reads and lists one entry per CDR3 protein. Of roughly 160,000 distinct CDR3 sequences in the sample, roughly 10% are singletons; the top ten hold roughly 33%. Sample: CD8+ T cells sorted from PBMCs, taken around 25 months after vaccination. The receptor's source is a man aged 50-75 years who received an inactivated influenza vaccine.

The CDR3 sequence is CSASPGPSTTDTQYF. The CDR3 nucleotides read TGCAGTGCTAGCCCGGGACCTTCAACCACAGATACGCAGTATTTT. The chain combines TRBV20-1 with TRBJ2-3; D could derive from TRBD1 or TRBD2 (5 bases each). Trimming stripped 3 bases from V and 2 bases from J, with 15 bases between. Germline V gene data show CDR1 as DFQATT and CDR2 as SNEGSKA (reference sequence). This CDR3 comprises 15 residues.